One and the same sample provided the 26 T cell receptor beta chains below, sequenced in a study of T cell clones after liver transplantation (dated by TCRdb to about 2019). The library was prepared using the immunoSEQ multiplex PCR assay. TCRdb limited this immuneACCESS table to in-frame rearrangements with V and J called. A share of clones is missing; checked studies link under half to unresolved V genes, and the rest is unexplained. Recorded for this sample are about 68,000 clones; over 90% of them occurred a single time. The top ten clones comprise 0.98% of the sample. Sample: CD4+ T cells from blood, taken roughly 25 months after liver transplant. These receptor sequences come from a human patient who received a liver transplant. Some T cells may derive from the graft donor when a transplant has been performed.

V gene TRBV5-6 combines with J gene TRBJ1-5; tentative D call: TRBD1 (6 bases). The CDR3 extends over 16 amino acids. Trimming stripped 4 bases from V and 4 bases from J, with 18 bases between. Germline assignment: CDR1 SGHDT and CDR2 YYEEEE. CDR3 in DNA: TGTGCCAGCAGCACCCGGGGGGGGCTGGGGAATCAGCCCCAGCATTTT. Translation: CASSTRGGLGNQPQHF.

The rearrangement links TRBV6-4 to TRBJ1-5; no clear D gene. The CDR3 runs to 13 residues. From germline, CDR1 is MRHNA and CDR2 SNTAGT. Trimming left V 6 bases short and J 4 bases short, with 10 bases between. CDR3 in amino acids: CASSEAMNQPQHF. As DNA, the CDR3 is TGTGCCAGCAGCGAAGCCATGAATCAGCCCCAGCATTTT.

CDR3 nucleotide sequence: TGTGCCAGCAGCTCCGGTCTGGGCGCGAACACCGGGGAGCTGTTTTTT. This encodes CASSSGLGANTGELFF. This chain uses TRBV5-6 with TRBJ2-2; D is undetermined. The CDR3 length is 16 residues. Germline V gives CDR1 SGHDT, CDR2 YYEEEE. Trimming took off 3 bases at V and 0 bases at J, with 12 bases between the two ends.

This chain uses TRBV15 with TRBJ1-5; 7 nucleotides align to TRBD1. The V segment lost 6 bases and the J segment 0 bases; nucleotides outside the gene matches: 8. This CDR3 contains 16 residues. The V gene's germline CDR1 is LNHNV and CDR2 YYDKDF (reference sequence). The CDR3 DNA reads TGTGCCACCAGGGGGGACAGATTTTATAGCAATCAGCCCCAGCATTTT. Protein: CATRGDRFYSNQPQHF.

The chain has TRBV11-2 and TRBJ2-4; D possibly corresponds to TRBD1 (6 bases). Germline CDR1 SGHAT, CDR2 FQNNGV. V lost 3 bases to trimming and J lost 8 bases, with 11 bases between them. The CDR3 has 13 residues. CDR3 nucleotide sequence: TGTGCCAGCAGCTTTGGCAGGGGTGACATTCAGTACTTC. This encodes CASSFGRGDIQYF.

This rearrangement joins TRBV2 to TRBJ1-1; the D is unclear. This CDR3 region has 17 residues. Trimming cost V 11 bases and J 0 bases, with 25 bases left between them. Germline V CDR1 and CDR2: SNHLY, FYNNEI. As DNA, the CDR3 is TGTGCCGCCAGCACCGTTGGACGGAATGGGGTGAACACTGAAGCTTTCTTT. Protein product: CAASTVGRNGVNTEAFF.

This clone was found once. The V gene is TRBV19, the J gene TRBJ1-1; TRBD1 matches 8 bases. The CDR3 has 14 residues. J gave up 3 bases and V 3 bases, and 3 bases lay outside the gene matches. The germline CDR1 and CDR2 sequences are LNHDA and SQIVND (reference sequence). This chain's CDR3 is CASSIRGRDTEAFF. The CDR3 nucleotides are TGTGCCAGTAGTATCAGGGGGCGGGACACTGAAGCTTTCTTT.

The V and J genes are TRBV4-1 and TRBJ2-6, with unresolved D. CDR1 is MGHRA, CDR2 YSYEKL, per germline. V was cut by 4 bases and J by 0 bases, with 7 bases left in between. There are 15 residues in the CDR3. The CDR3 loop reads CASSPPSSGANVLTF. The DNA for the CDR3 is TGCGCCAGCAGCCCCCCCAGCTCTGGGGCCAACGTCCTGACTTTC.

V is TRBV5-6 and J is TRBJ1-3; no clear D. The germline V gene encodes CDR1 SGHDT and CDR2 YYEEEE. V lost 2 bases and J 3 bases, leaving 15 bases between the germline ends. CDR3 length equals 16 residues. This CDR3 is CASSFPVWAGGNTIYF. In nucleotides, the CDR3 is TGTGCCAGCAGCTTTCCTGTCTGGGCTGGTGGAAACACCATATATTTT.

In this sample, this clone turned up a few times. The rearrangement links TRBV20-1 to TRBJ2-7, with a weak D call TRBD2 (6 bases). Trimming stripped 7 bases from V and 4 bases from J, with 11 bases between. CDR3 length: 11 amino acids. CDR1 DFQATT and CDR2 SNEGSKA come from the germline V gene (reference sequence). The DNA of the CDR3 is TGCAGTGTTGCGGGATCGTACGAGCAGTACTTC. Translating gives CSVAGSYEQYF.

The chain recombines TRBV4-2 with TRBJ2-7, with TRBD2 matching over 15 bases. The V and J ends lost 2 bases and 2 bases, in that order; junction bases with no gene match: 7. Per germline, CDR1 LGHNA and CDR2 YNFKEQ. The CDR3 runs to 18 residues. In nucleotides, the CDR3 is TGTGCCAGCAGCCAATTTAGAGGACTAGCGGGAGGGACCTACGAGCAGTACTTC. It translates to CASSQFRGLAGGTYEQYF.

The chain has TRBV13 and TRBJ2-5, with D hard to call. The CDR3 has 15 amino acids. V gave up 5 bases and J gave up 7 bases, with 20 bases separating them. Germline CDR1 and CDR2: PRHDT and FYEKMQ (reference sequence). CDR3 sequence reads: CASSPPAEPWGTQYF. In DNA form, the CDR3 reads TGTGCCAGCAGCCCTCCTGCAGAGCCCTGGGGGACCCAGTACTTC.

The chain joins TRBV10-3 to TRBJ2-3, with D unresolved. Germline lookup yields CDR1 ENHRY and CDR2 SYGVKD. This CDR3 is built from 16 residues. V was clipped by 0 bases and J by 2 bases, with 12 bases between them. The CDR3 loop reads CAISESKGGYTDTQYF. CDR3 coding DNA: TGTGCCATCAGTGAGTCGAAGGGCGGATACACAGATACGCAGTATTTT.

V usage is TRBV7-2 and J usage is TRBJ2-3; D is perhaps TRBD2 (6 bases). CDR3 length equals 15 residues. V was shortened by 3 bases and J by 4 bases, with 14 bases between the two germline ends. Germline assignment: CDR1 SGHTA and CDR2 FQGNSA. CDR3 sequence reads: CASSFLAGRSDTQYF. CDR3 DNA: TGTGCCAGCAGCTTCCTGGCGGGAAGGTCAGATACGCAGTATTTT.

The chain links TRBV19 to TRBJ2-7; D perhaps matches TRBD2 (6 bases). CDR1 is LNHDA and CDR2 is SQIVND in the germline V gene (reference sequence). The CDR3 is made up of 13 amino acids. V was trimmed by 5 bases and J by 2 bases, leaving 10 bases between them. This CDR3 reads CASSSGGAYEQYF. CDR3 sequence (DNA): TGTGCCAGTAGTTCCGGGGGAGCCTACGAGCAGTACTTC.

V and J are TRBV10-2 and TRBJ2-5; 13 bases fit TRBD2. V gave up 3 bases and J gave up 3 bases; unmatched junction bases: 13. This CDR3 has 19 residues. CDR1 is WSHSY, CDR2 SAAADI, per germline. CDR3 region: CASSDGLAGEGGGEETQYF. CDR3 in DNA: TGCGCCAGCAGTGATGGACTAGCGGGGGAGGGAGGAGGGGAAGAGACCCAGTACTTC.

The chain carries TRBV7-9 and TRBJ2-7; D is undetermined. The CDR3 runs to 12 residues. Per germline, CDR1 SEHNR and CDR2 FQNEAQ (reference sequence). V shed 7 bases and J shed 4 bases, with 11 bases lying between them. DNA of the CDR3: TGTGCCAGCACCGATAAAGGGTACGAGCAGTACTTC. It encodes CASTDKGYEQYF.

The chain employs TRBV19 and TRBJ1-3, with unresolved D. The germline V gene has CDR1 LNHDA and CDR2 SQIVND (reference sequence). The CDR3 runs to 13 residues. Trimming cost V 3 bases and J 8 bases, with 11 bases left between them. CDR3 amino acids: CASSIGLTDTIYF. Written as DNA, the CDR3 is TGTGCCAGTAGTATCGGTCTGACGGACACCATATATTTT. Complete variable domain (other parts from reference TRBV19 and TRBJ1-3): DGGITQSPKYLFRKEGQNVTLSCEQNLNHDAMYWYRQDPGQGLRLIYYSQIVNDFQKGDIAEGYSVSREKKESFPLTVTSAQKNPTAFYLCASSIGLTDTIYFGEGSWLTVV.

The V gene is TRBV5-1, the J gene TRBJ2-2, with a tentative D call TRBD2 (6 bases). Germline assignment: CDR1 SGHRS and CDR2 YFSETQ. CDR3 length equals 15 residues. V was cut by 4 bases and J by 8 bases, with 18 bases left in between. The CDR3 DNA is TGCGCCAGCAGCCAAGGGACTCCAAGGGGAGGGGAGCTGTTTTTT. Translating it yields CASSQGTPRGGELFF.

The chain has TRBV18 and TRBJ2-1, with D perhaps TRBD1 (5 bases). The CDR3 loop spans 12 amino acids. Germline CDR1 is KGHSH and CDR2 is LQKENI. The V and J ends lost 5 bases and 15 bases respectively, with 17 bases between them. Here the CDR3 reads CASSSTFGHGFF. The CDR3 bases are TGTGCCAGCTCATCGACTTTTGGACATGGGTTCTTC. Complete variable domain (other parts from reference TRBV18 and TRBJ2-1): NAGVMQNPRHLVRRRGQEARLRCSPMKGHSHVYWYRQLPEEGLKFMVYLQKENIIDESGMPKERFSAEFPKEGPSILRIQQVVRGDSAAYFCASSSTFGHGFFGPGTRLTVL.

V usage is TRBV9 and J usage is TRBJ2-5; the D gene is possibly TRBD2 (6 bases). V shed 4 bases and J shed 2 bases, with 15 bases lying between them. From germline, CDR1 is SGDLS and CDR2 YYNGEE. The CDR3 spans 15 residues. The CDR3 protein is CASSFLGDFQETQYF. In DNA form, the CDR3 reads TGTGCCAGCAGCTTCCTAGGGGACTTTCAAGAGACCCAGTACTTC.

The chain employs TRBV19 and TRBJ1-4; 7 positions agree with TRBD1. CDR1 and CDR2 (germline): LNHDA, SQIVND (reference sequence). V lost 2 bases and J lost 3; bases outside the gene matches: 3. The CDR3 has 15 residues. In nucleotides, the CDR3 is TGTGCCAGTAGTATAAGACAGGGACCTAATGAAAAACTGTTTTTT. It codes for CASSIRQGPNEKLFF.

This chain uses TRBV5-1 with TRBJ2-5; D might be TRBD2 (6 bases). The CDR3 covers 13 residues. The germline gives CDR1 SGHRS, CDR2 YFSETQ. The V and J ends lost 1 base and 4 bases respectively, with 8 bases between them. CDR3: CASSLLGGETQYF. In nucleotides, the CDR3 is TGCGCCAGCAGCTTGTTGGGGGGAGAGACCCAGTACTTC.

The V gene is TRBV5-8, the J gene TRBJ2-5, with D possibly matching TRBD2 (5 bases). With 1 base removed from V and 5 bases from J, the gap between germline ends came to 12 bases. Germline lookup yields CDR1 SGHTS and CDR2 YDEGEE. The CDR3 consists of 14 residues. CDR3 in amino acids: CASSLNGVRETQYF. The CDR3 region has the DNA TGTGCCAGCAGCTTGAACGGGGTGAGGGAGACCCAGTACTTC.

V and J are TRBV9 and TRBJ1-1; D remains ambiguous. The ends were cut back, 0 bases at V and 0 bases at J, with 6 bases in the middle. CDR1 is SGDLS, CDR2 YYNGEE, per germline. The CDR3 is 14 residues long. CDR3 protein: CASSVEPMNTEAFF. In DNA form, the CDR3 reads TGTGCCAGCAGCGTAGAACCGATGAACACTGAAGCTTTCTTT.

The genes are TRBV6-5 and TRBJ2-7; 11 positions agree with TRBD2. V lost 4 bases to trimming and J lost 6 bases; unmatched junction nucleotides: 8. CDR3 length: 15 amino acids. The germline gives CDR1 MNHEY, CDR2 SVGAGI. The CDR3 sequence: CASSLLAGASAEQYF. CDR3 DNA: TGTGCCAGCAGTTTACTAGCGGGAGCGTCCGCCGAGCAGTACTTC.